These T cell receptor beta chains were read from a single sample in a study of blood T cell repertoires in COVID-19. Sequencing used immunoSEQ multiplex PCR; TCRdb keeps in-frame clones, though not all of them. The sample records around 260,000 clones, 89% being singletons. Sequencing was carried out using peripheral blood. These receptors were obtained from a middle-aged woman who had recovered from COVID-19. The CDR3 runs from the conserved cysteine through the conserved F or W. The D gene is left open where the match is weak. Some rows mark clone size as missing; the rest say once, few, many or name a class of expanded clone.

j_call: TRBJ2-6
v_call: TRBV3-1/TRBV3-2
clone_size: NA
d_call: NA
cdr3_aa: CASSQAGGGSGANVLTF
cdr3_nt: TGTGCCAGCAGCCAAGCGGGGGGCGGCTCTGGGGCCAACGTCCTGACTTTC

j_call: TRBJ1-1
v_call: TRBV6-6
clone_size: NA
d_call: NA
cdr3_aa: CASSSHDTTEAFF
cdr3_nt: TGTGCCAGCAGTTCCCACGACACGACTGAAGCTTTCTTT

j_call: TRBJ1-3
v_call: TRBV5-1
clone_size: NA
d_call: TRBD1
cdr3_aa: CASSLGQGPSGNTIYF
cdr3_nt: TGCGCCAGCAGCTTGGGACAGGGGCCATCTGGAAACACCATATATTTT

j_call: TRBJ1-3
v_call: TRBV6-5
clone_size: NA
d_call: NA
cdr3_aa: CASSLGPGNTIYF
cdr3_nt: TGTGCCAGCAGCTTGGGGCCTGGAAACACCATATATTTT

j_call: TRBJ2-6
v_call: TRBV7-9
clone_size: NA
d_call: NA
cdr3_aa: CASTKGTTGANVLTF
cdr3_nt: TGTGCCAGCACTAAAGGGACAACTGGGGCCAACGTCCTGACTTTC

j_call: TRBJ2-3
v_call: TRBV28
clone_size: NA
d_call: TRBD2
cdr3_aa: CATSGRAYGGTDTQYF
cdr3_nt: TGTGCCACTAGCGGGAGGGCCTATGGGGGCACAGATACGCAGTATTTT

j_call: TRBJ2-1
v_call: TRBV15
clone_size: NA
d_call: TRBD2
cdr3_aa: CATSTHSGRGHNEQFF
cdr3_nt: TGTGCCACCAGCACACATAGCGGGAGGGGCCACAATGAGCAGTTCTTC

j_call: TRBJ2-7
v_call: TRBV7-8
clone_size: few
d_call: NA
cdr3_aa: CASRRDSEQYF
cdr3_nt: TGTGCCAGCAGGCGGGACAGCGAGCAGTACTTC

j_call: TRBJ2-7
v_call: TRBV4-2
clone_size: NA
d_call: NA
cdr3_aa: CASSRSERGTHEQYF
cdr3_nt: TGTGCCAGCAGCCGCTCGGAGAGGGGGACCCACGAGCAGTACTTC

j_call: TRBJ2-7
v_call: TRBV28
clone_size: NA
d_call: NA
cdr3_aa: CASSSGQSRYEQYF
cdr3_nt: TGTGCCAGCAGTTCAGGACAGAGTCGGTACGAGCAGTACTTC

j_call: TRBJ2-3
v_call: TRBV9
clone_size: NA
d_call: NA
cdr3_aa: CASSVESEGTQYF
cdr3_nt: TGTGCCAGCAGCGTAGAAAGCGAGGGTACGCAGTATTTT

j_call: TRBJ2-2
v_call: TRBV9
clone_size: NA
d_call: NA
cdr3_aa: CASSVGGTGELFF
cdr3_nt: TGTGCCAGCAGCGTCGGGGGCACCGGGGAGCTGTTTTTT

j_call: TRBJ1-1
v_call: TRBV5-1
clone_size: NA
d_call: NA
cdr3_aa: CASSLTLDSETNTEAFF
cdr3_nt: TGCGCCAGCAGCTTAACACTGGACAGCGAAACGAACACTGAAGCTTTCTTT

j_call: TRBJ2-7
v_call: TRBV5-4
clone_size: NA
d_call: TRBD2
cdr3_aa: CASSLGGGSPYEQYF
cdr3_nt: TGTGCCAGCAGCTTGGGGGGCGGGAGCCCCTACGAGCAGTACTTC

j_call: TRBJ2-7
v_call: TRBV7-2
clone_size: once
d_call: TRBD1
cdr3_aa: CASSLVGTGAGEQYF
cdr3_nt: TGTGCCAGCAGCTTAGTTGGGACAGGCGCGGGCGAGCAGTACTTC

j_call: TRBJ1-2
v_call: TRBV3-1/TRBV3-2
clone_size: NA
d_call: NA
cdr3_aa: CASSPRLTADGYTF
cdr3_nt: TGTGCCAGCAGCCCCCGCCTGACTGCTGATGGCTACACCTTC

j_call: TRBJ2-1
v_call: TRBV24-1
clone_size: NA
d_call: TRBD2
cdr3_aa: CATSLATQQFF
cdr3_nt: TGTGCCACCTCACTAGCGACGCAGCAGTTCTTC

j_call: TRBJ1-4
v_call: TRBV30
clone_size: NA
d_call: TRBD1
cdr3_aa: CAWRSGTGNEKLFF
cdr3_nt: TGTGCCTGGCGCTCAGGGACAGGGAATGAAAAACTGTTTTTT

j_call: TRBJ2-7
v_call: TRBV19
clone_size: NA
d_call: NA
cdr3_aa: CASSIWGTSPSEQYF
cdr3_nt: TGTGCCAGTAGTATCTGGGGGACATCGCCGAGCGAGCAGTACTTC

j_call: TRBJ2-5
v_call: TRBV6-5
clone_size: NA
d_call: NA
cdr3_aa: CASNRALVETQYF
cdr3_nt: TGTGCCAGCAACAGGGCGTTAGTAGAGACCCAGTACTTC

j_call: TRBJ2-2
v_call: TRBV27
clone_size: NA
d_call: TRBD1
cdr3_aa: CASSERDRGTGELFF
cdr3_nt: TGTGCCAGCAGCGAAAGGGACAGGGGGACCGGGGAGCTGTTTTTT

j_call: TRBJ2-1
v_call: TRBV9
clone_size: NA
d_call: TRBD2
cdr3_aa: CASSATLGLAGQQFF
cdr3_nt: TGTGCCAGCAGCGCCACCTTAGGACTAGCCGGCCAACAGTTCTTC

j_call: TRBJ1-4
v_call: TRBV4-2
clone_size: NA
d_call: NA
cdr3_aa: CASSQDRGGRNEKLFF
cdr3_nt: TGTGCCAGCAGCCAAGATCGGGGGGGGAGGAATGAAAAACTGTTTTTT

j_call: TRBJ2-7
v_call: TRBV19
clone_size: NA
d_call: NA
cdr3_aa: CASNLGAGSYEQYF
cdr3_nt: TGTGCCAGTAACCTTGGGGCGGGGTCCTACGAGCAGTACTTC

j_call: TRBJ1-4
v_call: TRBV5-1
clone_size: NA
d_call: NA
cdr3_aa: CASSLAGGRGMEKLFF
cdr3_nt: TGCGCCAGCAGCTTGGCCGGGGGGAGAGGTATGGAAAAACTGTTTTTT

j_call: TRBJ2-7
v_call: TRBV4-1
clone_size: NA
d_call: TRBD1
cdr3_aa: CASSQLTGFGYEQYF
cdr3_nt: TGCGCCAGCAGCCAGCTGACAGGGTTCGGGTACGAGCAGTACTTC

j_call: TRBJ1-2
v_call: TRBV24-1
clone_size: NA
d_call: NA
cdr3_aa: CATSDSGVDYGYTF
cdr3_nt: TGTGCCACCAGTGATTCCGGGGTTGACTATGGCTACACCTTC

j_call: TRBJ2-6
v_call: TRBV16
clone_size: NA
d_call: NA
cdr3_aa: CASSQSSGAGANVLTF
cdr3_nt: TGTGCCAGCAGCCAATCGTCAGGGGCTGGGGCCAACGTCCTGACTTTC

j_call: TRBJ2-7
v_call: TRBV2
clone_size: NA
d_call: TRBD1
cdr3_aa: CANGDRGPYEQYF
cdr3_nt: TGTGCCAATGGGGACAGGGGTCCCTACGAGCAGTACTTC

j_call: TRBJ2-7
v_call: TRBV7-9
clone_size: once
d_call: NA
cdr3_aa: CASSPLDGTYEQYF
cdr3_nt: TGTGCCAGCAGCCCCCTGGACGGGACCTACGAGCAGTACTTC

j_call: TRBJ1-1
v_call: TRBV19
clone_size: NA
d_call: NA
cdr3_aa: CASSALGLISEAEAFF
cdr3_nt: TGTGCCAGTAGTGCCCTGGGCCTGATATCTGAAGCTGAAGCTTTCTTT

j_call: TRBJ2-1
v_call: TRBV9
clone_size: NA
d_call: TRBD2
cdr3_aa: CASSPGLGAYNEQFF
cdr3_nt: TGTGCCAGCAGCCCCGGACTAGGGGCCTACAATGAGCAGTTCTTC

j_call: TRBJ2-2
v_call: TRBV7-9
clone_size: NA
d_call: NA
cdr3_aa: CASSLEAHTGELFF
cdr3_nt: TGTGCCAGCAGCTTAGAAGCCCACACCGGGGAGCTGTTTTTT

j_call: TRBJ2-7
v_call: TRBV4-1
clone_size: NA
d_call: TRBD2
cdr3_aa: CASSQATSDYEQYF
cdr3_nt: TGCGCCAGCAGCCAAGCGACTAGCGACTACGAGCAGTACTTC

j_call: TRBJ2-7
v_call: TRBV11-2
clone_size: NA
d_call: NA
cdr3_aa: CASSANRDLREQYF
cdr3_nt: TGTGCCAGCAGCGCAAACCGGGACTTGAGGGAGCAGTACTTC

j_call: TRBJ1-5
v_call: TRBV18
clone_size: NA
d_call: NA
cdr3_aa: CASSPQADNQPQHF
cdr3_nt: TGTGCCAGCTCACCACAGGCGGATAATCAGCCCCAGCATTTT

j_call: TRBJ2-7
v_call: TRBV6-1
clone_size: NA
d_call: NA
cdr3_aa: CASRTPGSTGREQYF
cdr3_nt: TGTGCCAGCAGAACCCCCGGATCGACAGGGAGGGAGCAGTACTTC

j_call: TRBJ1-2
v_call: TRBV24-1
clone_size: NA
d_call: TRBD1
cdr3_aa: CATSDDGQAHGYTF
cdr3_nt: TGTGCCACCAGTGACGACGGACAGGCCCATGGCTACACCTTC

j_call: TRBJ2-2
v_call: TRBV5-1
clone_size: NA
d_call: TRBD1
cdr3_aa: CASRIQGAGTGELFF
cdr3_nt: TGCGCCAGCAGAATACAGGGGGCCGGCACCGGGGAGCTGTTTTTT

j_call: TRBJ1-6
v_call: TRBV30
clone_size: NA
d_call: NA
cdr3_aa: CAWRNQAANSPLHF
cdr3_nt: TGTGCCTGGCGAAACCAGGCCGCGAATTCACCCCTCCACTTT

j_call: TRBJ2-7
v_call: TRBV4-2
clone_size: NA
d_call: TRBD2
cdr3_aa: CASSQPSSGFSYEQYF
cdr3_nt: TGTGCCAGCAGCCAACCGAGTAGCGGGTTCTCCTACGAGCAGTACTTC

j_call: TRBJ2-1
v_call: TRBV9
clone_size: NA
d_call: TRBD2
cdr3_aa: CASSVAWASGSYNEQFF
cdr3_nt: TGTGCCAGCAGCGTAGCGTGGGCTAGCGGGAGTTACAATGAGCAGTTCTTC

j_call: TRBJ2-2
v_call: TRBV15
clone_size: once
d_call: NA
cdr3_aa: CATSETGSGELFF
cdr3_nt: TGTGCCACCAGCGAAACAGGGTCCGGGGAGCTGTTTTTT

j_call: TRBJ1-1
v_call: TRBV12-5
clone_size: NA
d_call: TRBD1
cdr3_aa: CASGLGDRGGLHTEAFF
cdr3_nt: TGTGCTAGTGGTTTGGGAGACAGGGGGGGGTTACACACTGAAGCTTTCTTT

j_call: TRBJ1-1
v_call: TRBV12-3/TRBV12-4
clone_size: NA
d_call: NA
cdr3_aa: CASSQLGGTEAFF
cdr3_nt: TGTGCCAGCAGTCAACTCGGAGGCACTGAAGCTTTCTTT

j_call: TRBJ2-7
v_call: TRBV20-1
clone_size: NA
d_call: NA
cdr3_aa: CSAGRGYEQYF
cdr3_nt: TGCAGTGCGGGCCGGGGCTACGAGCAGTACTTC

j_call: TRBJ2-1
v_call: TRBV27
clone_size: NA
d_call: TRBD2
cdr3_aa: CASSLSASASGRADEQFF
cdr3_nt: TGTGCCAGCAGTTTATCGGCTAGTGCTAGCGGGAGGGCCGATGAGCAGTTCTTC

j_call: TRBJ2-7
v_call: TRBV5-1
clone_size: NA
d_call: NA
cdr3_aa: CASSLVTGNKYEQYF
cdr3_nt: TGCGCCAGCAGCTTGGTTACAGGGAATAAGTACGAGCAGTACTTC

j_call: TRBJ1-4
v_call: TRBV11-3
clone_size: NA
d_call: TRBD1
cdr3_aa: CASSLSGTGVRLFF
cdr3_nt: TGTGCCAGCAGCCTTTCCGGGACAGGGGTGAGGCTGTTTTTT

j_call: TRBJ1-5
v_call: TRBV6-6
clone_size: NA
d_call: NA
cdr3_aa: CASSYERVNQPQHF
cdr3_nt: TGTGCCAGCAGTTATGAGAGGGTCAATCAGCCCCAGCATTTT

j_call: TRBJ2-7
v_call: TRBV29-1
clone_size: NA
d_call: TRBD1
cdr3_aa: CSVGGDRAFEQYF
cdr3_nt: TGCAGCGTGGGGGGGGACAGGGCCTTCGAGCAGTACTTC

j_call: TRBJ1-2
v_call: TRBV24-1
clone_size: NA
d_call: NA
cdr3_aa: CATSDATDGSGGYTF
cdr3_nt: TGTGCCACCAGTGATGCCACCGACGGGAGTGGCGGCTACACCTTC

j_call: TRBJ2-4
v_call: TRBV11-2
clone_size: NA
d_call: TRBD2
cdr3_aa: CASSQAGVMNIQYF
cdr3_nt: TGTGCCAGCAGCCAAGCGGGAGTGATGAACATTCAGTACTTC

j_call: TRBJ2-7
v_call: TRBV27
clone_size: NA
d_call: TRBD2
cdr3_aa: CASSRLAGAYEQYF
cdr3_nt: TGTGCCAGCAGTAGGTTAGCGGGAGCCTACGAGCAGTACTTC

j_call: TRBJ1-5
v_call: TRBV19
clone_size: NA
d_call: NA
cdr3_aa: CASTYNWGGNQPQHF
cdr3_nt: TGTGCCAGTACCTACAATTGGGGGGGTAATCAGCCCCAGCATTTT